This record covers a single TCR beta chain. Its antigen is unidentified. The entry originates in a study of cytomegalovirus exposure and HLA in healthy donors. Study results and caveats: An analysis was carried out later, and it reportedly showed fewer N-insertions in an Asian-associated ancestry cluster than the 666-donor mean.

The PCR employed 60 Vbeta primers together with 13 Jbeta primers. In the original processing: In a later analysis, of roughly 73 million unique beta chains, about 10 million appeared in at least two donors. Using immunoSEQ multiplex PCR, the repertoire was profiled, and TCRdb retains in-frame clones only, with some absent. The DNA gave D and trimming, while V, J and clone size come from that table. The repertoire includes roughly 230,000 clones, about nine tenths of them detected once, and 1.5% to 2% sits in the top ten. The CDR3 sequence is 17 residues long. Per germline, CDR1 SGHTS and CDR2 YDEGEE. Trimming removed 4 bases from V and 7 bases from J; junction bases left unmatched: 10.

The receptor was derived from a girl aged 2 to 10 in good health and CMV-seronegative. The J gene is TRBJ2-3, the V gene TRBV5-8; 15 nucleotides line up with TRBD2. The sample consisted of PBMCs. Written as DNA, the CDR3 is TGTGCCAGCAGCCCGGAAGAAGGGACTAGCGGGAGGTATACGCAGTATTTT. Translation: CASSPEEGTSGRYTQYF. The entire variable domain, with the rest obtained from reference TRBV5-8 and TRBJ2-3, is as follows: EAGVTQSPTHLIKTRGQQATLRCSPISGHTSVYWYQQALGLGLQFLLWYDEGEERNRGNFPPRFSGRQFPNYSSELNVNALELEDSALYLCASSPEEGTSGRYTQYFGPGTRLTVL.